Each of the 30 T cell receptor beta chains below was sequenced from the same sample in a study of control samples from healthy donors and cancer patients (dated by TCRdb to about 2020). Receptor amplification or capture employed the immunoSEQ multiplex PCR assay. This is the immuneACCESS table as TCRdb keeps it, with only in-frame sequences that have V and J called. A part of the clones is gone; compared with another copy, unresolved V genes explain less than half, and the rest is unexplained. This sample comprises under 80,000 clones, approximately 93% of them detected only once. The ten most abundant clones make up 0.95% to 1.5% of the sample. Source material: PBMCs. Receptors originate from a woman in her forties with lung cancer.

This clone was detected only once. This chain joins TRBV30 and TRBJ2-1; 11 bases are shared with TRBD1. V was pared by 8 bases and J by 9 bases, with 9 bases of the junction left unmatched. Germline CDR1 reads GTSNPN; CDR2 reads SVGIG (reference sequence). The CDR3 sequence is 13 residues long. The CDR3 sequence: CARRDRGWAEQFF. The CDR3, as DNA: TGTGCCCGCCGGGACAGGGGGTGGGCTGAGCAGTTCTTC. Combining the CDR3 with reference TRBV30 and TRBJ2-1 gives the whole variable domain SQTIHQWPATLVQPVGSPLSLECTVEGTSNPNLYWYRQAAGRGLQLLFYSVGIGQISSEVPQNLSASRPQDRQFILSSKKLLLSDSGFYLCARRDRGWAEQFFGPGTRLTVL.

The chain couples TRBV6-5 to TRBJ1-3, with D unclear. CDR1 is MNHEY, CDR2 SVGAGI, per germline. V lost 4 bases, J lost 0 bases, and 7 bases lay in between. This CDR3 region has 14 residues. CDR3 region: CASSSDHSGNTIYF. The CDR3 DNA reads as TGTGCCAGCAGTTCAGACCACTCTGGAAACACCATATATTTT.

The V and J genes are TRBV7-3 and TRBJ2-2; D unresolved. Trimming stripped 5 bases from V and 7 bases from J, with 11 bases between. The V gene's germline CDR1 is SGHTA and CDR2 FQGTGA. The CDR3 covers 13 residues. DNA of the CDR3: TGTGCCAGCAGCCCCGGTCAGAACGGGGAGCTGTTTTTT. Translated: CASSPGQNGELFF.

The chain recombines TRBV5-4 with TRBJ1-2; 9 bases map to TRBD1. V lost 4 bases to trimming and J lost 8 bases; unmatched junction nucleotides: 15. CDR1 and CDR2 (germline): SGHNT, YYREEE (reference sequence). The CDR3 is made up of 16 amino acids. The DNA of the CDR3 is TGTGCCAGCAGCACGGGGGGGGGACAGGGTTCGTTGGGCTACACCTTC. It specifies CASSTGGGQGSLGYTF.

J is TRBJ2-5 and V is TRBV15; D remains ambiguous. This CDR3 region has 12 residues. Trimming took 5 bases from V and 7 from J, leaving 11 bases between them. Germline V gene data show CDR1 as LNHNV and CDR2 as YYDKDF (reference sequence). Written as DNA, the CDR3 is TGTGCCACCAGCCCAAGTGGTGGGACCCAGTACTTC. This codes for CATSPSGGTQYF.

The CDR3: CSASATASGNTIYF. CDR3 DNA: TGCAGTGCTAGTGCTACAGCCTCTGGAAACACCATATATTTT. The V gene is TRBV20-1, the J gene TRBJ1-3, with D unresolved. Germline loops: CDR1 DFQATT, CDR2 SNEGSKA (reference sequence). Trimming cost V 3 bases and J 0 bases, with 9 bases left between them. CDR3 length: 14 amino acids.

V gene TRBV27 combines with J gene TRBJ1-1; D is possibly TRBD1 (6 bases). This CDR3 is built from 13 residues. Germline CDR1 and CDR2: MNHEY and SMNVEV (reference sequence). V lost 6 bases and J lost 4, with 12 bases in between. The CDR3 region has the DNA TGTGCCAGCAGCCTACAGGGCGGCACTGAAGCTTTCTTT. Amino acid sequence: CASSLQGGTEAFF.

This chain joins TRBV2 and TRBJ1-5; D is ambiguous. From germline, CDR1 is SNHLY and CDR2 FYNNEI. CDR3 length: 13 amino acids. Trimming cost V 7 bases and J 1 base, with 8 bases left between them. This CDR3 reads CASNLGSNQPQHF. The DNA for the CDR3 is TGTGCCAGCAATCTGGGGAGCAATCAGCCCCAGCATTTT. The full variable domain, with the rest looked up from reference TRBV2 and TRBJ1-5, is EPEVTQTPSHQVTQMGQEVILRCVPISNHLYFYWYRQILGQKVEFLVSFYNNEISEKSEIFDDQFSVERPDGSNFTLKIRSTKLEDSAMYFCASNLGSNQPQHFGDGTRLSIL.

This clone has only a few counts. The chain joins TRBV2 to TRBJ1-6; D unresolved. Between the trimmed V and J ends, which lost 7 bases and 8 bases, there was a span of 12 bases. Germline assignment: CDR1 SNHLY and CDR2 FYNNEI. CDR3 size: 13 residues. CDR3 nucleotides: TGTGCCAGCAAATCGGACGGACATTCACCCCTCCACTTT. Protein: CASKSDGHSPLHF.

The chain uses TRBV5-1 and TRBJ1-3; D is unresolved. Germline CDR1 reads SGHRS; CDR2 reads YFSETQ. Between the trimmed V and J ends, which lost 0 bases and 0 bases, there was a span of 13 bases. The CDR3 consists of 17 residues. The CDR3 reads CASSLAQDSSSGNTIYF. DNA of the CDR3: TGCGCCAGCAGCTTGGCCCAGGACTCGAGCTCTGGAAACACCATATATTTT. The complete variable domain, with remaining parts taken from reference TRBV5-1 and TRBJ1-3, reads KAGVTQTPRYLIKTRGQQVTLSCSPISGHRSVSWYQQTPGQGLQFLFEYFSETQRNKGNFPGRFSGRQFSNSRSEMNVSTLELGDSALYLCASSLAQDSSSGNTIYFGEGSWLTVV.

This chain uses TRBV19 with TRBJ1-2; D gene unclear. Germline V gene sequence: CDR1 LNHDA, CDR2 SQIVND (reference sequence). CDR3 length: 14 amino acids. Trimming took off 7 bases at V and 2 bases at J, with 14 bases between the two ends. CDR3 residues: CASTPVRENYGYTF. The DNA for the CDR3 is TGTGCCAGTACCCCGGTCCGTGAGAACTATGGCTACACCTTC.

CDR3 loop: CASSHPPQVLRYGYTF. CDR3 nucleotide sequence: TGTGCCAGCAGTCACCCCCCACAGGTCCTTCGATATGGCTACACCTTC. The rearrangement joins TRBV7-2 to TRBJ1-2, with D maybe TRBD1 (5 bases). V shed 6 bases and J shed 5 bases, with 22 bases lying between them. CDR1 is SGHTA, CDR2 FQGNSA, per germline. The CDR3 is 16 residues long.

This sequence joins TRBV6-5 and TRBJ1-1, with 7 bases identical to TRBD1. The V gene end was trimmed by 6 bases and the J gene end by 0 bases; junction bases not matched to a gene: 4. The germline V gene encodes CDR1 MNHEY and CDR2 SVGAGI. This CDR3 has 14 residues. The CDR3: CASRMGTVNTEAFF. The CDR3 coding sequence is TGTGCCAGCAGGATGGGGACAGTGAACACTGAAGCTTTCTTT.

The count of this clone is one. The chain couples TRBV7-3 to TRBJ2-1, with 10 positions matching TRBD2. The CDR3 is made up of 15 amino acids. Germline assignment: CDR1 SGHTA and CDR2 FQGTGA. Trimming removed 3 bases from V and 9 bases from J; junction bases left unmatched: 8. The CDR3 DNA sequence: TGTGCCAGCAGCTTCCATAGCGGGGGGCGCAGTGAGCAGTTCTTC. This sequence encodes CASSFHSGGRSEQFF.

V is TRBV5-1 and J is TRBJ1-6, with D tentatively TRBD1 (6 bases). V was pared by 4 bases and J by 0 bases, with 14 bases between. The CDR3 spans 17 residues. Germline CDR1 SGHRS, CDR2 YFSETQ. CDR3 in DNA: TGCGCCAGCAGCCAACGGACAGAGAGCTCCTATAATTCACCCCTCCACTTT. Protein: CASSQRTESSYNSPLHF.

The rearrangement joins TRBV7-2 to TRBJ1-3; 9 bases fit TRBD1. The CDR3 totals 14 residues. Trimming removed 4 bases from V and 4 bases from J; junction bases left unmatched: 2. The germline gives CDR1 SGHTA, CDR2 FQGNSA. The CDR3 protein is CASSSGQGGNTIYF. The CDR3 nucleotides read TGTGCCAGCAGCTCAGGACAGGGGGGAAACACCATATATTTT.

The gene calls are TRBV3-1 (or the pseudogene TRBV3-2) and TRBJ1-1, with D tentatively TRBD1 (6 bases). The CDR3 runs to 12 residues. Germline V gene sequence: CDR1 LGHDT, CDR2 YNNKEL (reference sequence). The germline V and J ends were trimmed by 4 bases and 8 bases, with 11 bases remaining between them. The CDR3 sequence: CASSRSGAEAFF. Here the CDR3 DNA reads TGTGCCAGCAGCCGTTCGGGGGCCGAAGCTTTCTTT.

This clone has only a few counts. The genes are TRBV2 and TRBJ2-5; 11 nucleotides line up with TRBD2. From germline, CDR1 is SNHLY and CDR2 FYNNEI. Trimming at V came to 2 bases and at J to 2 bases, leaving 7 bases not matched to a gene. This CDR3 has 17 residues. CDR3 in DNA: TGTGCCAGCAGTGAATTCCTAGCGGGGGGAAGGCAAGAGACCCAGTACTTC. Protein: CASSEFLAGGRQETQYF.

This sequence joins TRBV2 and TRBJ1-1; maybe TRBD1 (6 bases). Trimming took 6 bases from V and 6 from J, leaving 14 bases between them. The germline V gene has CDR1 SNHLY and CDR2 FYNNEI. This CDR3 has 13 amino acids. CDR3 DNA: TGTGCCAGCAGCCACAGGGTCCGTGCTGAAGCTTTCTTT. This codes for CASSHRVRAEAFF.

The gene calls are TRBV6-5 and TRBJ1-1, with D tentatively TRBD1 (5 bases). Trimming removed 6 bases at V and 1 base at J, with 12 bases between. Germline V gives CDR1 MNHEY, CDR2 SVGAGI. The CDR3 spans 14 residues. The CDR3 DNA sequence: TGTGCCAGCAGCCAGGGACTTTGGAACACTGAAGCTTTCTTT. This gives the protein CASSQGLWNTEAFF.

This chain links TRBV24-1 with TRBJ2-7; no firm D call. The CDR3 spans 12 residues. V was shortened by 4 bases and J by 7 bases, with 10 bases between the two germline ends. The V gene's germline CDR1 is KGHDR and CDR2 SFDVKD. The CDR3 protein is CATSDPGGEQYF. CDR3 coding DNA: TGTGCCACCAGTGACCCTGGTGGGGAGCAGTACTTC.

The chain is built from TRBV5-1 and TRBJ1-1; D is undetermined. Germline CDR1 is SGHRS and CDR2 is YFSETQ. CDR3 length equals 15 residues. V was clipped by 3 bases and J by 2 bases, with 14 bases between them. The CDR3 loop reads CASSSLSSRNTEAFF. For the CDR3, the DNA is TGCGCCAGCAGCTCACTCTCTAGTCGTAACACTGAAGCTTTCTTT.

V and J are TRBV7-2 and TRBJ2-7; D is ambiguous. Per the germline V gene, CDR1 is SGHTA and CDR2 is FQGNSA. The CDR3 contains 14 residues. The V end lost 5 bases, the J end lost 0 bases, and 11 bases lay between the germline ends. CDR3 in DNA: TGTGCCAGCAGCCTGGACCGGAGCTCCTACGAGCAGTACTTC. Its protein product is CASSLDRSSYEQYF. The full variable domain, in which reference TRBV7-2 and TRBJ2-7 provide the parts outside the CDR3, is GAGVSQSPSNKVTEKGKDVELRCDPISGHTALYWYRQSLGQGLEFLIYFQGNSAPDKSGLPSDRFSAERTGGSVSTLTIQRTQQEDSAVYLCASSLDRSSYEQYFGPGTRLTVT.

The V gene is TRBV3-1 (or the pseudogene TRBV3-2), the J gene TRBJ2-1; TRBD2 aligns across 14 bases. Germline-derived CDR1 and CDR2 are LGHDT and YNNKEL (reference sequence). The CDR3 is 19 amino acids. Germline trimming cut 1 base from V and 7 bases from J; bases unmatched to any gene: 12. The CDR3 nucleotides are TGTGCCAGCAGCCAAGCCGGACTAGCGGGGGGCCGGGTTTTTAATGAGCAGTTCTTC. This encodes CASSQAGLAGGRVFNEQFF.

The chain has TRBV6-5 and TRBJ1-4, with no clear D. There are 14 residues in the CDR3. The germline gives CDR1 MNHEY, CDR2 SVGAGI. Trimming took 6 bases from V and 7 from J, leaving 15 bases between them. CDR3 amino acids: CASRPNGVREKLFF. In nucleotides, the CDR3 is TGTGCCAGCAGACCTAATGGGGTTCGTGAAAAACTGTTTTTT.

The chain has TRBV9 and TRBJ1-2, with a weak D call TRBD1 (5 bases). V was trimmed by 0 bases and J by 6 bases, leaving 21 bases between them. CDR1 and CDR2 from the germline V gene are SGDLS and YYNGEE. The CDR3 is made up of 17 amino acids. The CDR3 protein is CASSVGSGGPFTNGYTF. CDR3 nucleotide sequence: TGTGCCAGCAGCGTAGGGTCGGGGGGACCTTTTACCAATGGCTACACCTTC.

V is TRBV7-9 and J is TRBJ2-7, with 8 bases that match TRBD1. This CDR3 has 13 residues. Germline V gives CDR1 SEHNR, CDR2 FQNEAQ (reference sequence). The V gene end was trimmed by 8 bases and the J gene end by 3 bases; junction bases not matched to a gene: 6. CDR3 sequence reads: CASGLTGVYEQYF. The CDR3 DNA reads as TGTGCCAGCGGACTGACAGGGGTCTACGAGCAGTACTTC.

This clone was seen only once. This chain links TRBV2 with TRBJ2-5; unclear D gene. The CDR3 consists of 14 residues. CDR1 SNHLY and CDR2 FYNNEI come from the germline V gene. V lost 2 bases and J 0 bases, leaving 7 bases between the germline ends. CDR3 in amino acids: CASSEQSDQETQYF. The DNA for the CDR3 is TGTGCCAGCAGTGAACAAAGCGACCAAGAGACCCAGTACTTC.

The chain couples TRBV19 to TRBJ1-2, with 7 nucleotides matching TRBD1. The trim removed 3 bases at V and 8 bases at J, leaving 6 bases unmatched. Germline values: CDR1 LNHDA, CDR2 SQIVND (reference sequence). This CDR3 has 13 amino acids. CDR3: CASSITTGSGYTF. The CDR3 region has the DNA TGTGCCAGTAGTATCACGACAGGGTCCGGCTACACCTTC.

The chain joins TRBV30 to TRBJ1-5; TRBD1 matches 8 bases. The V segment lost 5 bases and the J segment 0 bases; nucleotides outside the gene matches: 6. The length of the CDR3 is 15 residues. Germline V gene lookup returns CDR1 GTSNPN and CDR2 SVGIG (reference sequence). As DNA, the CDR3 is TGTGCCTGGTCGACAGGGGACTATAGCAATCAGCCCCAGCATTTT. It specifies CAWSTGDYSNQPQHF.